The TCR beta chain described here comes from a study of T cells in Graves' hyperthyroidism and ophthalmopathy. Amplified TCR beta CDR3 regions derived from RNA transcripts. TCR CDR3 regions were first amplified by RT-PCR with HTBI primers. TCRdb re-analysed the multiplex PCR reads in MiXCR, keeping a single row per CDR3 protein. The sample lists around 600,000 distinct CDR3 sequences; 11% to 15% were seen once. The V segment lost 8 bases and the J segment 0 bases; nucleotides outside the gene matches: 4. In germline, CDR1 is GTSNPN, CDR2 SVGIG (reference sequence). The CDR3 runs to 13 residues. This clonotype was seen repeatedly, ten times or more. The antigen is unknown. Findings and caveats of the study: The majority of expanded thyroid clonotypes above 0.001 also appeared in blood.

V is TRBV30 and J is TRBJ2-7; 10 bases agree with TRBD2. This sequence originates from a woman in her late teens or twenties with Graves' ophthalmopathy. The sequenced sample was blood. In DNA, the CDR3 is TGTGCCAGTAGCGGGGGGAGCTCCTACGAGCAGTACTTC. Translating gives CASSGGSSYEQYF.